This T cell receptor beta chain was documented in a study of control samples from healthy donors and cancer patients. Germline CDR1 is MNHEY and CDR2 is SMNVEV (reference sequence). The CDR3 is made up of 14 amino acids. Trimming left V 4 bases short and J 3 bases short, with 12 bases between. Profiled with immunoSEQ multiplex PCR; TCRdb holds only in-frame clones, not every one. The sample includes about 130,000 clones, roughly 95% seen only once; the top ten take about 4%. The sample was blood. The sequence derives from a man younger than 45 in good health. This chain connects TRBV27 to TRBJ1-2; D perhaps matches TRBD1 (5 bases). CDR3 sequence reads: CASSSIGTDYGYTF. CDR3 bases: TGTGCCAGCAGTTCCATTGGGACGGACTATGGCTACACCTTC.